The table lists the clone carrying this TCR beta chain with a few counts. Its antigen remains unknown. Germline V CDR1 and CDR2: SEHNR, FQNEAQ (reference sequence). Trimming took off 4 bases at V and 6 bases at J, with 15 bases between the two ends. This CDR3 comprises 14 residues. This entry belongs to a study of a mutant IDH1 vaccine in newly diagnosed glioma. The protocol was immunoSEQ multiplex PCR, while the TCRdb copy is restricted to in-frame clones and leaves out a portion. The sample consists of 30,000 to 40,000 clones, approximately 50% of them appearing once. This sample's time point: week 5, during vaccination. One vaccine dose held 300 ug of mutant IDH1 20-mer peptide and came with topical imiquimod.

Sequencing used PBMCs, obtained from a glioma patient whose treatment included an IDH1 peptide vaccine. This chain links TRBV7-9 with TRBJ1-2, with D tentatively TRBD1 (6 bases). The TCR sequence derives from a woman between 18 and 30 years old with glioma. CDR3 in DNA: TGTGCCAGCAGCTCGTCACAGGGAGCTAATGGCTACACCTTC. It yields the protein CASSSSQGANGYTF.